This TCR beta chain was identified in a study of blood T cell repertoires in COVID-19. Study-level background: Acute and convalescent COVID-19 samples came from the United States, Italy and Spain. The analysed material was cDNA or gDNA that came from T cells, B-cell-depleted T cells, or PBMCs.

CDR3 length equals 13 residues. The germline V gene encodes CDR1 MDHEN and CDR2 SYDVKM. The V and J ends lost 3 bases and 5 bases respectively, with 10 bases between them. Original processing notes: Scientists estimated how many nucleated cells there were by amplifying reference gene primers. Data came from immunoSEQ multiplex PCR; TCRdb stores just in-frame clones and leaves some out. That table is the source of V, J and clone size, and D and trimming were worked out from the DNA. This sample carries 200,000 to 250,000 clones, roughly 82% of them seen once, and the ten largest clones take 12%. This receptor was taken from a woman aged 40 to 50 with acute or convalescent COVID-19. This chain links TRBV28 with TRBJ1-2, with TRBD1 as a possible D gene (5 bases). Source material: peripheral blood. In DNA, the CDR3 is TGTGCCAGCAGTTTGGGACTATCGTATGGCTACACCTTC. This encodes CASSLGLSYGYTF.